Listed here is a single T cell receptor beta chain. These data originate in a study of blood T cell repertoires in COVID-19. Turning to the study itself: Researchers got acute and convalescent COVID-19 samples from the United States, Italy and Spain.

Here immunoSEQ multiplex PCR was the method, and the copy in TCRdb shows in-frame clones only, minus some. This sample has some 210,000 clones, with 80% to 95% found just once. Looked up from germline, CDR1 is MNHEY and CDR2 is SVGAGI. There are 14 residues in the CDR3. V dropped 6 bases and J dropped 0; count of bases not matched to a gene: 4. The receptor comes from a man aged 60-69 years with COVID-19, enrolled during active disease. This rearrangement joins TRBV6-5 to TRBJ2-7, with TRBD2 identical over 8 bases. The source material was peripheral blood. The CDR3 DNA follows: TGTGCCAGCAGATTAGCGGGACACTCCTACGAGCAGTACTTC. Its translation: CASRLAGHSYEQYF.